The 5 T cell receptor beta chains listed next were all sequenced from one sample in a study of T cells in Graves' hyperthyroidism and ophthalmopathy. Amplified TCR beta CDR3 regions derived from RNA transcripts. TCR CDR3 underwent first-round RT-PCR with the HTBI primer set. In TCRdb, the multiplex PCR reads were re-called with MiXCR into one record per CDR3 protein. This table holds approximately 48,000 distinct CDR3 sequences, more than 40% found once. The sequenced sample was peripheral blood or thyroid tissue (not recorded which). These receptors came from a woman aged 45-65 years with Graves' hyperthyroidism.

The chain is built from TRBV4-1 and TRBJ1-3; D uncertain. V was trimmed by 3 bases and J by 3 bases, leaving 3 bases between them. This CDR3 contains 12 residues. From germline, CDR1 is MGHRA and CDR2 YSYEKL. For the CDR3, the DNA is TGCGCCAGCAGCCAGGATGGAAACACCATATATTTT. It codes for CASSQDGNTIYF.

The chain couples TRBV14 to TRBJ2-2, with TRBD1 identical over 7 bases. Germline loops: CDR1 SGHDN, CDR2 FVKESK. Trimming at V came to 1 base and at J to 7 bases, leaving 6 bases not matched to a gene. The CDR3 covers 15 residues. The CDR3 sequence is CASSQVDRMGGELFF. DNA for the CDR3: TGTGCCAGCAGCCAAGTGGACAGGATGGGCGGGGAGCTGTTTTTT.

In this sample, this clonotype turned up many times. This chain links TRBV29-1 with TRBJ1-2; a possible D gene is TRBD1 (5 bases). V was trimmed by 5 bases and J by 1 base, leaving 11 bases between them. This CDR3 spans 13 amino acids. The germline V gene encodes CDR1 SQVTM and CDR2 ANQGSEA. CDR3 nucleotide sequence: TGCAGCGTTCCCAAGACAGATAACTATGGCTACACCTTC. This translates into CSVPKTDNYGYTF.

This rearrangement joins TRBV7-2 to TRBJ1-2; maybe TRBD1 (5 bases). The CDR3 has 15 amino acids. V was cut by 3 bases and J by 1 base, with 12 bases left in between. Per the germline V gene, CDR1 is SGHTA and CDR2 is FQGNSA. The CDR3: CASSLMQGINYGYTF. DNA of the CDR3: TGTGCCAGCAGCTTGATGCAGGGAATTAACTATGGCTACACCTTC.

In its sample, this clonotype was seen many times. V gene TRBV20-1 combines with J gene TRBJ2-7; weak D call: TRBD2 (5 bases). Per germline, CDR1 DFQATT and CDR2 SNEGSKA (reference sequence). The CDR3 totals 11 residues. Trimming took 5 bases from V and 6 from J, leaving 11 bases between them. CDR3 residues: CSAAEDLEQYF. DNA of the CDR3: TGCAGTGCTGCGGAGGATCTCGAGCAGTACTTC.